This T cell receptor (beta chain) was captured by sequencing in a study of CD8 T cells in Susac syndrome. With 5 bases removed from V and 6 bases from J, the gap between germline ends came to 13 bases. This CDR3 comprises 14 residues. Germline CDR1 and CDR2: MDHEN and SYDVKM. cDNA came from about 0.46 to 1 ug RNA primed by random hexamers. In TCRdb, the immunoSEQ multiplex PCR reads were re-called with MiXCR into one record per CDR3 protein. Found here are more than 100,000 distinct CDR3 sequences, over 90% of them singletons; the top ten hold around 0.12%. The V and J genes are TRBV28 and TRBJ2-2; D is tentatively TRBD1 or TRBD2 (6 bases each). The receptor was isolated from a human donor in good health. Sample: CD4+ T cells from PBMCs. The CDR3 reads CASSSPGEAGELFF. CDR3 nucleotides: TGTGCCAGCAGTAGTCCAGGGGAGGCCGGGGAGCTGTTTTTT.